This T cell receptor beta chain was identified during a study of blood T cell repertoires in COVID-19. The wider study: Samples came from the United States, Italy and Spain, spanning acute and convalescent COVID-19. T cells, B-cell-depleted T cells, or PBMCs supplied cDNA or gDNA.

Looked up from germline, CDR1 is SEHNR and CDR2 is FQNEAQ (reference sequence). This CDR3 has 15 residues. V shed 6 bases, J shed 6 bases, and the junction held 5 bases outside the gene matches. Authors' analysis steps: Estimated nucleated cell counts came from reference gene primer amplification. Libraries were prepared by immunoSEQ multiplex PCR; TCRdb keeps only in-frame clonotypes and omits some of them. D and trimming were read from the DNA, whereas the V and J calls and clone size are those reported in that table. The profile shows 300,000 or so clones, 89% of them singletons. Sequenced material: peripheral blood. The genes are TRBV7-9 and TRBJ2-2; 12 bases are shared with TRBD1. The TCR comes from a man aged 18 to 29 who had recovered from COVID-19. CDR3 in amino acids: CASRAGTGGSGELFF. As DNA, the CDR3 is TGTGCCAGCAGGGCCGGGACAGGGGGCTCCGGGGAGCTGTTTTTT.